This TCR beta chain was retrieved from a study of OX40 agonist ivuxolimab in advanced cancers. Some clones are missing from TCRdb's copy, which holds only in-frame ones; the method was immunoSEQ multiplex PCR. The sample has about 98,000 clones, around nine tenths seen once; the top ten hold 0.8% to 1%. The CDR3 runs to 16 residues. This specimen consisted of CD4+ or CD8+ T cells sorted from blood, obtained in a trial of the OX40 agonist ivuxolimab. The genes are TRBV21-1 and TRBJ1-1. TRBV21-1 counts as a pseudogene. The clonotype comes from an adult with an advanced solid tumor such as melanoma, head and neck, liver or kidney cancer. CDR3 coding DNA: TGTGCCAGCAGCCCCCTCTTCGGGGATTGGAACACTGAAGCTTTCTTT. It yields the protein CASSPLFGDWNTEAFF.